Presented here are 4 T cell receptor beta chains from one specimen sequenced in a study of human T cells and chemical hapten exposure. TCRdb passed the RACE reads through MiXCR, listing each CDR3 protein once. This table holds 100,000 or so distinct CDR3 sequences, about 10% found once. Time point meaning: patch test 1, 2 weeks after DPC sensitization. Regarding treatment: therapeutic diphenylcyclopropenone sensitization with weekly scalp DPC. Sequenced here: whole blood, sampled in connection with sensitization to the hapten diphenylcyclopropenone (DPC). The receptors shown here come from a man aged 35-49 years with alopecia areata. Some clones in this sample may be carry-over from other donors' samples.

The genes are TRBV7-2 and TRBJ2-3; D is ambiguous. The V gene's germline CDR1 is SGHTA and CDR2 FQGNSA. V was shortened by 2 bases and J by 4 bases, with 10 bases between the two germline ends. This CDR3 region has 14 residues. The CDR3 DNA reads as TGTGCCAGCAGCTTATCACGGGCTGCAGATACGCAGTATTTT. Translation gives CASSLSRAADTQYF.

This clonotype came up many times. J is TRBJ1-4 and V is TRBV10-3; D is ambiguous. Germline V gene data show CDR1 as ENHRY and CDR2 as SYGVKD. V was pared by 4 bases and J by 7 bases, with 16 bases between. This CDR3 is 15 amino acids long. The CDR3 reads CAISGTNNMAEKLFF. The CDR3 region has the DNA TGTGCCATCAGTGGCACCAATAATATGGCTGAAAAACTGTTTTTT.

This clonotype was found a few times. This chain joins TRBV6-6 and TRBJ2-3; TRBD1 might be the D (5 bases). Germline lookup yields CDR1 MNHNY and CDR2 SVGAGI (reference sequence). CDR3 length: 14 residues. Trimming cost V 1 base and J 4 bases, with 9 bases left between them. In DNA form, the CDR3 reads TGTGCCAGCAGTTACTTTCAGGGTTCAGATACGCAGTATTTT. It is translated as CASSYFQGSDTQYF.

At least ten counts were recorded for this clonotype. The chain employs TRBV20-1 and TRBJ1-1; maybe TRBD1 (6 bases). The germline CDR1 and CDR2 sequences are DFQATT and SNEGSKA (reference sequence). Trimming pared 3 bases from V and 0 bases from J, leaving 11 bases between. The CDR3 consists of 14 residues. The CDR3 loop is CSASRGSMNTEAFF. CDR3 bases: TGCAGTGCTAGCAGGGGAAGCATGAACACTGAAGCTTTCTTT.